This passage covers 5 T cell receptor beta chains from one sample sequenced in a study of PD-L1 blockade in urothelial cancer. Time point specified: peripheral blood 6 weeks after treatment start. Repertoires were generated with immunoSEQ multiplex PCR, while TCRdb's copy carries only in-frame clones and drops some. The sample records about 39,000 clones, approximately 88% being singletons. The source was PBMCs, collected around atezolizumab (anti-PD-L1) treatment. The source of these receptors is a man aged 40-49 years with urothelial cancer.

In its sample, this clone was seen once. The chain is built from TRBV9 and TRBJ2-3; a possible D gene is TRBD1 (5 bases). Trimming took 4 bases from V and 4 from J, leaving 13 bases between them. CDR3 length equals 14 residues. From germline, CDR1 is SGDLS and CDR2 YYNGEE. Written as DNA, the CDR3 is TGTGCCAGCAGCCCAGAAGGGGCGCCAGATACGCAGTATTTT. It specifies CASSPEGAPDTQYF.

The chain combines TRBV5-4 with TRBJ2-1; 11 bases map to TRBD2. The CDR3 sequence is 17 residues long. Trimming at V came to 0 bases and at J to 8 bases, leaving 10 bases not matched to a gene. CDR1 is SGHNT, CDR2 YYREEE, per germline (reference sequence). The CDR3 DNA sequence: TGTGCCAGCAGCTTGGAACTAGCGGGAGCCCTGCGCGATGAGCAGTTCTTC. Its protein product is CASSLELAGALRDEQFF.

The chain couples TRBV5-6 to TRBJ1-5; D is unresolved. CDR3 length equals 16 residues. V was shortened by 0 bases and J by 0 bases, with 10 bases between the two germline ends. The V gene's germline CDR1 is SGHDT and CDR2 YYEEEE. This chain's CDR3 is CASSLAGRYSNQPQHF. CDR3 bases: TGTGCCAGCAGCTTGGCCGGGAGATATAGCAATCAGCCCCAGCATTTT.

This chain connects TRBV28 to TRBJ2-2, with 7 bases fitting TRBD2. CDR3 length equals 13 residues. V trimming: 10 bases; J trimming: 0 bases; junction bases outside the gene matches: 2. From germline, CDR1 is MDHEN and CDR2 SYDVKM. The CDR3 DNA is TGTGCCACGGGAGGCGCGAACACCGGGGAGCTGTTTTTT. Its protein is CATGGANTGELFF.

The chain couples TRBV15 to TRBJ2-1; 9 nucleotides agree with TRBD2. The CDR3 consists of 15 residues. The germline V gene has CDR1 LNHNV and CDR2 YYDKDF (reference sequence). The ends lost 6 bases at V and 6 bases at J; junction bases unmatched: 9. The CDR3 DNA reads as TGTGCCACCAGGTTGGGGGTAGCGGGAGTCAATGAGCAGTTCTTC. Translated: CATRLGVAGVNEQFF.